This TCR beta chain is drawn from a study of T cells after somatic rescue of genetic block. The method was immunoSEQ multiplex PCR; TCRdb's version includes in-frame clones alone and lacks a portion of them. The data show around 14,000 clones, approximately 71% seen once. Germline assignment: CDR1 LNHNV and CDR2 YYDKDF (reference sequence). V was pared by 1 base and J by 6 bases, with 0 bases of the junction left unmatched. There are 12 residues in the CDR3. This chain links TRBV15 with TRBJ2-7; 7 bases are a match to TRBD2. The sequenced sample consisted of peripheral blood mononuclear cells (PBMCs). The source is a man younger than 35. The DNA of the CDR3 is TGTGCCACCAGCAGAGGCGGGGGCGAGCAGTACTTC. This encodes CATSRGGGEQYF.